Below, 12 T cell receptor beta chains from the same sample are listed, as sequenced in a study of blood T cell repertoires in COVID-19. The table came from immunoSEQ multiplex PCR; TCRdb's copy has only in-frame clones and leaves some out. This sample yields roughly 450,000 clones, of which about 92% are seen a single time; less than 0.75% belongs to the top ten. Sequenced input: PBMCs or T cells enriched from blood (not recorded which). The receptors here all came from a man aged 18 to 30 who had recovered from COVID-19.

The chain couples TRBV5-1 to TRBJ2-1; 11 bases line up with TRBD2. In germline, CDR1 is SGHRS, CDR2 YFSETQ. Trimming removed 5 bases from V and 7 bases from J; junction bases left unmatched: 5. CDR3 length: 14 residues. CDR3 in amino acids: CASSGLAGGNEQFF. Written as DNA, the CDR3 is TGCGCCAGCAGTGGTTTAGCGGGAGGGAATGAGCAGTTCTTC.

The rearrangement joins TRBV11-3 to TRBJ2-2; TRBD1 matches at 10 bases. V trimming: 5 bases; J trimming: 6 bases; junction bases outside the gene matches: 9. Germline V gene data show CDR1 as SGHNT and CDR2 as YENEEA. The CDR3 runs 16 residues. DNA of the CDR3: TGTGCCAGCAGCCCAAGTCTCGGACAGGGGGCCGGGGAGCTGTTTTTT. Translated: CASSPSLGQGAGELFF.

The V gene is TRBV6-5, the J gene TRBJ1-1; D gene uncertain. Trimming removed 7 bases at V and 0 bases at J, with 9 bases between. This CDR3 contains 13 residues. Germline CDR1 and CDR2: MNHEY and SVGAGI. The chain's CDR3 is CASKQNVNTEAFF. The CDR3 DNA is TGTGCCAGCAAACAGAATGTGAACACTGAAGCTTTCTTT.

The sample holds one count of this clone. The V call is TRBV7-9, the J call TRBJ1-5, with TRBD1 as a possible D gene (5 bases). The germline gives CDR1 SEHNR, CDR2 FQNEAQ (reference sequence). The CDR3 consists of 13 residues. The V and J ends lost 5 bases and 4 bases respectively, with 9 bases between them. CDR3 DNA sequence: TGTGCCAGCAGCGCCGGGGGGAATCAGCCCCAGCATTTT. It specifies CASSAGGNQPQHF.

The rearrangement joins TRBV19 to TRBJ1-6; D gene unclear. The CDR3 sequence is 14 residues long. CDR1 is LNHDA, CDR2 SQIVND, per germline (reference sequence). V was cut by 3 bases and J by 9 bases, with 12 bases left in between. CDR3 in DNA: TGTGCCAGTAGTATCGGAGGTCGCGGTTCACCCCTCCACTTT. Protein product: CASSIGGRGSPLHF.

The gene calls are TRBV2 and TRBJ2-1; 8 bases match TRBD1. The V gene end was trimmed by 0 bases and the J gene end by 9 bases; junction bases not matched to a gene: 10. The CDR3 runs to 16 residues. Germline CDR1 reads SNHLY; CDR2 reads FYNNEI. The CDR3 DNA sequence: TGTGCCAGCAGTGAAGCCCTGACAGGGGCGCAGGGTGAGCAGTTCTTC. Residues: CASSEALTGAQGEQFF.

This clone turned up a few times. This chain joins TRBV7-9 and TRBJ1-2, with D hard to call. Germline V gives CDR1 SEHNR, CDR2 FQNEAQ (reference sequence). The V gene lost 4 bases and the J gene lost 6 bases, with 9 bases spanning the gap. The CDR3 totals 12 residues. CDR3 coding DNA: TGTGCCAGCAGCTCCGTCGGGGATGGCTACACCTTC. Translation gives CASSSVGDGYTF.

The CDR3 loop is CAWTVPGANVLTF. CDR3 sequence (DNA): TGTGCCTGGACCGTTCCTGGGGCCAACGTCCTGACTTTC. The chain couples TRBV30 to TRBJ2-6; D gene uncertain. Per germline, CDR1 GTSNPN and CDR2 SVGIG (reference sequence). Between the trimmed V and J ends, which lost 4 bases and 2 bases, there was a span of 6 bases. This CDR3 contains 13 residues.

The V gene is TRBV9, the J gene TRBJ1-6, with D maybe TRBD1 (6 bases). CDR1 SGDLS and CDR2 YYNGEE come from the germline V gene. The CDR3 has 14 residues. V shed 3 bases and J shed 6 bases, with 10 bases lying between them. DNA of the CDR3: TGTGCCAGCAGCGCGCAGGGGTTTAATTCACCCCTCCACTTT. Encoded protein: CASSAQGFNSPLHF.

The chain joins TRBV29-1 to TRBJ1-1; 12 positions agree with TRBD1. The CDR3 runs 13 residues. The ends lost 5 bases at V and 10 bases at J; junction bases unmatched: 8. Germline V gene data show CDR1 as SQVTM and CDR2 as ANQGSEA. This CDR3 reads CSVTGQGAMGAFF. The CDR3 nucleotides read TGCAGCGTTACGGGACAGGGGGCGATGGGAGCTTTCTTT.

This chain uses TRBV4-1 with TRBJ1-5; weak D call: TRBD1 (5 bases). This CDR3 comprises 17 residues. Germline lookup yields CDR1 MGHRA and CDR2 YSYEKL. V dropped 2 bases and J dropped 0 bases, with 14 bases sitting between them. The CDR3 spells CASSQIVSGVSNQPQHF. CDR3 sequence (DNA): TGCGCCAGCAGCCAAATCGTATCGGGGGTTAGCAATCAGCCCCAGCATTTT.

CDR3 nucleotide sequence: TGTGCCAGCAGCCCGATGGGCGGGGGGTACGAGCAGTACTTC. The encoded protein is CASSPMGGGYEQYF. The gene calls are TRBV4-2 and TRBJ2-7; 8 bases fit TRBD2. J lost 4 bases, V lost 4 bases, and 6 bases had no gene match. Germline V gene data show CDR1 as LGHNA and CDR2 as YNFKEQ. This CDR3 has 14 residues.